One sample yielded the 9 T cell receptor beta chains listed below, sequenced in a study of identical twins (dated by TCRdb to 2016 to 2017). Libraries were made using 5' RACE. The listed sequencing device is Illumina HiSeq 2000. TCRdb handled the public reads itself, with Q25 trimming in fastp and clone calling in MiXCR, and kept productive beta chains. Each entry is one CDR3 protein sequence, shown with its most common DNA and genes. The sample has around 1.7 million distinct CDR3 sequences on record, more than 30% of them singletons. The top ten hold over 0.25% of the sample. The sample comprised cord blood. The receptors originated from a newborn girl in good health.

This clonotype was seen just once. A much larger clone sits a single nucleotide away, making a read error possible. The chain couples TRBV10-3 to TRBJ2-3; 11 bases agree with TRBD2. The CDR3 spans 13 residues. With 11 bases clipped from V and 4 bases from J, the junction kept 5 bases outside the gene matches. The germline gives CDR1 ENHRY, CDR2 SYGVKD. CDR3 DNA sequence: TGTGCCGTCCTAGCGGGAGGCGCAGATACGCAGTATTTT. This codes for CAVLAGGADTQYF.

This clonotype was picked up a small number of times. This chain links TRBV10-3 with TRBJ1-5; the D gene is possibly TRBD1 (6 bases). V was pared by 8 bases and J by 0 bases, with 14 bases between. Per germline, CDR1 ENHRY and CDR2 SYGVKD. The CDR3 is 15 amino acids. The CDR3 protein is CAIGNHRDSNQPQHF. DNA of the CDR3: TGTGCCATCGGGAACCACAGGGATAGCAATCAGCCCCAGCATTTT.

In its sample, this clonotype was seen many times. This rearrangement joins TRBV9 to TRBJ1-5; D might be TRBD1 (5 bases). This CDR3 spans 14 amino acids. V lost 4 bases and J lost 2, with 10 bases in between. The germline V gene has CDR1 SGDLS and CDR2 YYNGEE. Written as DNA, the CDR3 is TGTGCCAGCAGCCCTCAGGGACGCAATCAGCCCCAGCATTTT. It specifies CASSPQGRNQPQHF.

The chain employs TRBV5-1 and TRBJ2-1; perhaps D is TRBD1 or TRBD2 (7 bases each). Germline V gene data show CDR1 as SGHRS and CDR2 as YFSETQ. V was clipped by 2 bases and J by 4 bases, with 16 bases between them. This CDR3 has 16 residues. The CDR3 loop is CASSLVTRGGYNEQFF. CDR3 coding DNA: TGCGCCAGCAGCTTAGTTACCAGGGGGGGGTACAATGAGCAGTTCTTC. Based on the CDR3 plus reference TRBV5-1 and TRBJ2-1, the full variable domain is KAGVTQTPRYLIKTRGQQVTLSCSPISGHRSVSWYQQTPGQGLQFLFEYFSETQRNKGNFPGRFSGRQFSNSRSEMNVSTLELGDSALYLCASSLVTRGGYNEQFFGPGTRLTVL.

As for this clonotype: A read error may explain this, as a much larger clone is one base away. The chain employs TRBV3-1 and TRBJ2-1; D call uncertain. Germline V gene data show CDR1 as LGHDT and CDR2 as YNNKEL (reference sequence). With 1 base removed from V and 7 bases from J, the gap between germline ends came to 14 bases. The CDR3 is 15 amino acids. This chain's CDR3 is CASSQGRIHKNEQFF. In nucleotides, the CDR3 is TGTGCCAGCAGCCAAGGCAGAATCCATAAGAATGAGCAGTTCTTC.

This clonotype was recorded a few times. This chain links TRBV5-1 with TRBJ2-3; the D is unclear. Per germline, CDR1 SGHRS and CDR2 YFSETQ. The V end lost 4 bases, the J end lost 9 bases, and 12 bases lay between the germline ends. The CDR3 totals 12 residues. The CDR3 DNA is TGCGCCAGCAGCGCGGACGGGCGGACGCAGTATTTT. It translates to CASSADGRTQYF.

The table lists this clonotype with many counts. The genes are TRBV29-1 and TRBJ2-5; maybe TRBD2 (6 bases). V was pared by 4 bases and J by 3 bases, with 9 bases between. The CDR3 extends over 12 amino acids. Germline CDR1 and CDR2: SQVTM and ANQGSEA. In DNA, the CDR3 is TGCAGCGTTGTCGGGGGAGAAGAGACCCAGTACTTC. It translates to CSVVGGEETQYF.

CDR3 protein: CASSIGTPRTQYF. The CDR3 nucleotides read TGTGCCAGTAGTATTGGGACCCCGAGGACGCAGTATTTT. The J gene is TRBJ2-3, the V gene TRBV19, with D perhaps TRBD1 or TRBD2 (5 bases each). The germline V gene has CDR1 LNHDA and CDR2 SQIVND (reference sequence). V lost 3 bases and J 9 bases, leaving 13 bases between the germline ends. The CDR3 has 13 amino acids.

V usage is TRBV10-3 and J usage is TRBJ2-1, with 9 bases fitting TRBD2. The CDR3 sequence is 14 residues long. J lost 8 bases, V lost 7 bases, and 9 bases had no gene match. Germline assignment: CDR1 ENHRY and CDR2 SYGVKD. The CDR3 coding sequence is TGTGCCATCATGAGTGCGGGAGGGCCATATGAGCAGTTCTTC. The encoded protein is CAIMSAGGPYEQFF.